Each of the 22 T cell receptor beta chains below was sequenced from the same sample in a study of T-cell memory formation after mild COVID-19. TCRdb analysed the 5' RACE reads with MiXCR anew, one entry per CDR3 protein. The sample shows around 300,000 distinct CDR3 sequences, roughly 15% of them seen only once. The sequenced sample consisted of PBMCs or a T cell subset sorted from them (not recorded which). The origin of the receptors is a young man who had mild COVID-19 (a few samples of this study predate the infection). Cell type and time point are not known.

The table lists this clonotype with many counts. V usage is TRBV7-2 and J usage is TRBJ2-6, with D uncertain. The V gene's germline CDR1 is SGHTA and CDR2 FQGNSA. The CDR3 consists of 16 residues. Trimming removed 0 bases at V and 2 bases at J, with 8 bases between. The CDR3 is CASSLALGTGANVLTF. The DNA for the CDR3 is TGTGCCAGCAGCTTAGCGCTGGGGACTGGGGCCAACGTCCTGACTTTC.

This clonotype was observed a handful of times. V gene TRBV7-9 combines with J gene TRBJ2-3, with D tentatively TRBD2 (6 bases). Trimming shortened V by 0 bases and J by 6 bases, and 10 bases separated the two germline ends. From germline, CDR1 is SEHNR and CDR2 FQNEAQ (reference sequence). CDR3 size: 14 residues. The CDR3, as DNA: TGTGCCAGCAGCTTAGCGTCCGCGGGGGATACGCAGTATTTT. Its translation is CASSLASAGDTQYF. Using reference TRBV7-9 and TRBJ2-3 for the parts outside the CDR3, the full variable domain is DTGVSQNPRHKITKRGQNVTFRCDPISEHNRLYWYRQTLGQGPEFLTYFQNEAQLEKSRLLSDRFSAERPKGSFSTLEIQRTEQGDSAMYLCASSLASAGDTQYFGPGTRLTVL.

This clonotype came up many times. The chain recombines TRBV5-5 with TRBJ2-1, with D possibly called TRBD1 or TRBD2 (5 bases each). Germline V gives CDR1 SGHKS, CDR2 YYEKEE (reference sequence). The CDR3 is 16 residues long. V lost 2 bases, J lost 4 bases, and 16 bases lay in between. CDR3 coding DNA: TGTGCCAGCAGCTTAGGGTTTTGGGACCATTACAATGAGCAGTTCTTC. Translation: CASSLGFWDHYNEQFF.

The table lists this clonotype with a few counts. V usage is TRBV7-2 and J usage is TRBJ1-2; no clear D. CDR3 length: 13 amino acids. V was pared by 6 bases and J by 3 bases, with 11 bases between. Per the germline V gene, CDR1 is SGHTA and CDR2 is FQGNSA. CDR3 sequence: CASSPLRHYGYTF. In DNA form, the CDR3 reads TGTGCCAGCAGTCCCCTCCGGCACTATGGCTACACCTTC. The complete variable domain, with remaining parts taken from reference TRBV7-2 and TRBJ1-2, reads GAGVSQSPSNKVTEKGKDVELRCDPISGHTALYWYRQSLGQGLEFLIYFQGNSAPDKSGLPSDRFSAERTGGSVSTLTIQRTQQEDSAVYLCASSPLRHYGYTFGSGTRLTVV.

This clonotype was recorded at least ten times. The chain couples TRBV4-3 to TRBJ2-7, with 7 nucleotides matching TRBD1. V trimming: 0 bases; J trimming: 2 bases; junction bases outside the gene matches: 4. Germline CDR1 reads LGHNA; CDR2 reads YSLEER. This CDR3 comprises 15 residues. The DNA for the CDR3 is TGCGCCAGCAGCCAAGATGCGACAGGGACCTACGAGCAGTACTTC. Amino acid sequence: CASSQDATGTYEQYF.

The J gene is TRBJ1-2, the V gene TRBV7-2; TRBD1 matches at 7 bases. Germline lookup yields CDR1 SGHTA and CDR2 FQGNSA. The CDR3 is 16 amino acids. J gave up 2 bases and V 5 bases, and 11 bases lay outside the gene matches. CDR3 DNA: TGTGCCAGCAGCCGAACCGAAATACAGGGGAACTATGGCTACACCTTC. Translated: CASSRTEIQGNYGYTF.

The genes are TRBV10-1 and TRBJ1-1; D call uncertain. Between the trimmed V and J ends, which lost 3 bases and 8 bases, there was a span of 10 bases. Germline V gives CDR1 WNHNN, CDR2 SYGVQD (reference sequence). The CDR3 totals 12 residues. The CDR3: CASSDMGREAFF. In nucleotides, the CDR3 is TGCGCCAGCAGTGATATGGGAAGAGAAGCTTTCTTT.

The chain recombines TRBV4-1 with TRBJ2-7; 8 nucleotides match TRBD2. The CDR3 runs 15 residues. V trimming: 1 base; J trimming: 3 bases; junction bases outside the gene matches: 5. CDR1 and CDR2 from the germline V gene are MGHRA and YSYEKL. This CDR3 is CASSQVLAGFYEQYF. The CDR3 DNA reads TGCGCCAGCAGCCAAGTTTTAGCGGGGTTCTACGAGCAGTACTTC.

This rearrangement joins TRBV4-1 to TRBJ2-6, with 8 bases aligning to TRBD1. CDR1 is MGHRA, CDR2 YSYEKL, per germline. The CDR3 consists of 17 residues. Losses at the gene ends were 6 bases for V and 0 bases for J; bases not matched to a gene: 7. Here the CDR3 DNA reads TGCGCCAGCAGACCGCAGGGGGCTCACTCTGGGGCCAACGTCCTGACTTTC. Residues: CASRPQGAHSGANVLTF.

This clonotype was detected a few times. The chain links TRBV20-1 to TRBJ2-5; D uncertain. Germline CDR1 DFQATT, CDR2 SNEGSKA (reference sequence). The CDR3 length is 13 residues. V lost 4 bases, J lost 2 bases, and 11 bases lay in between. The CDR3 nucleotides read TGCAGTGCTACCTATAGACAACAAGAGACCCAGTACTTC. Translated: CSATYRQQETQYF.

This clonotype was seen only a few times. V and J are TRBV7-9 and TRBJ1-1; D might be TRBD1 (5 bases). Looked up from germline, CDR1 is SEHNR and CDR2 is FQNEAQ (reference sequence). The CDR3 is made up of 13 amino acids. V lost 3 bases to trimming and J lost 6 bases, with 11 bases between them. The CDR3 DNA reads TGTGCCAGCAGCTTCGAGGGGAGGGCTGAAGCTTTCTTT. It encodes CASSFEGRAEAFF.

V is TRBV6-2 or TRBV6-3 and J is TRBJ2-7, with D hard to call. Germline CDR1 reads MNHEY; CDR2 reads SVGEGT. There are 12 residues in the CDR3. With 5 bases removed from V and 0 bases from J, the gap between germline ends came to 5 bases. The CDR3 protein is CASSHRSYEQYV. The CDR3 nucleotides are TGTGCCAGCAGTCATCGCTCCTACGAGCAGTACGTC.

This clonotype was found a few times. CDR3 region: CASSPSTIGAAFF. The CDR3 coding sequence is TGTGCCAGCAGCCCCTCCACGATTGGAGCAGCTTTCTTT. The gene calls are TRBV7-9 and TRBJ1-1; D unclear. V lost 5 bases and J 10 bases, leaving 17 bases between the germline ends. This CDR3 region has 13 residues. Germline lookup yields CDR1 SEHNR and CDR2 FQNEAQ (reference sequence).

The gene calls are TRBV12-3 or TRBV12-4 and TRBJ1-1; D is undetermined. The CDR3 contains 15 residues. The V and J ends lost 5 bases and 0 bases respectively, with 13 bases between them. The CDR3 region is CASSLTGDLNTEAFF. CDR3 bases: TGTGCCAGCAGTCTCACCGGGGATTTGAACACTGAAGCTTTCTTT.

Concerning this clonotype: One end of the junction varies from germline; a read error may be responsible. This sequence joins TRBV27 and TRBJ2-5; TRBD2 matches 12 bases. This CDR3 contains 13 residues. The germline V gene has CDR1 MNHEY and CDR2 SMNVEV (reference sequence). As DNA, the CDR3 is TGTGCCAGCACTAGCGGGGGGGCGGAGACCAAGTACTTC. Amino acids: CASTSGGAETKYF.

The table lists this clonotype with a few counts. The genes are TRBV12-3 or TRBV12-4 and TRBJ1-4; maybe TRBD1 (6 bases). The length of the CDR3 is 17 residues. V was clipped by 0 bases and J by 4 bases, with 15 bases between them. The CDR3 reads CASSLAGRGQVNEKLFF. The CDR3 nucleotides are TGTGCCAGCAGTTTAGCAGGGCGGGGGCAGGTTAATGAAAAACTGTTTTTT.

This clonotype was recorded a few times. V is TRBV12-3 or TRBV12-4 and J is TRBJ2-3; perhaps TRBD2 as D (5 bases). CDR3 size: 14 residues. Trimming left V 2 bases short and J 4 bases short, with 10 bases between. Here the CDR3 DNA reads TGTGCCAGCAGTTTAACGACTATCCCAGATACGCAGTATTTT. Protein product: CASSLTTIPDTQYF.

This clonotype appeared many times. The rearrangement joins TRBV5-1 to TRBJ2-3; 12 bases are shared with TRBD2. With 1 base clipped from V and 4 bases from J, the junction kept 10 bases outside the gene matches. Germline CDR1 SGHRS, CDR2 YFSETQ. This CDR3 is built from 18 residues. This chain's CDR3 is CASSLSLAGGPSADTQYF. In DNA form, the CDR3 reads TGCGCCAGCAGCTTGAGTCTAGCGGGGGGGCCCAGCGCAGATACGCAGTATTTT.

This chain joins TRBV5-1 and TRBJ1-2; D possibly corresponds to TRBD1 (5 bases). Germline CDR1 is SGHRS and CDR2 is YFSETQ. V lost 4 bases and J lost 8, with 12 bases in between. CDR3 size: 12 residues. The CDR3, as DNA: TGCGCCAGCAGCCGGGGCCCGGGGGGCTACACCTTC. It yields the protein CASSRGPGGYTF.

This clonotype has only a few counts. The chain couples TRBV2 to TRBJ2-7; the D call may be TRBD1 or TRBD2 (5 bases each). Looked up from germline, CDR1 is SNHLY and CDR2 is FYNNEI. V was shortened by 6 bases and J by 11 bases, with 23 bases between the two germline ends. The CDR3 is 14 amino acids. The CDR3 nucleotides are TGTGCCAGCAGCTTTAGCCGGGACGAAGAAATCAAGTACGTC. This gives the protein CASSFSRDEEIKYV.

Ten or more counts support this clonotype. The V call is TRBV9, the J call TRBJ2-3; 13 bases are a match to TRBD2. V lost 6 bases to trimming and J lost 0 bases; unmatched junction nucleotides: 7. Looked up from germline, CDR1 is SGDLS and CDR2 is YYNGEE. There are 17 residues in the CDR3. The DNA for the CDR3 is TGTGCCAGCACCCGAACGACTAGCGGGGGGAGCACAGATACGCAGTATTTT. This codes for CASTRTTSGGSTDTQYF.

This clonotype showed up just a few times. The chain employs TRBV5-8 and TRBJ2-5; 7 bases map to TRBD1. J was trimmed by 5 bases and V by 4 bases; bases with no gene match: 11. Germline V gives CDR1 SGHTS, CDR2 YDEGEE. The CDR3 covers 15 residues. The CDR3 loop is CASSRPRQGVETQYF. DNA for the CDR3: TGTGCCAGCAGCCGTCCAAGACAGGGTGTGGAGACCCAGTACTTC. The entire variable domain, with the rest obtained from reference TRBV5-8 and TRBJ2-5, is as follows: EAGVTQSPTHLIKTRGQQATLRCSPISGHTSVYWYQQALGLGLQFLLWYDEGEERNRGNFPPRFSGRQFPNYSSELNVNALELEDSALYLCASSRPRQGVETQYFGPGTRLLVL.